Below are 3 T cell receptor beta chains sequenced from a single sample in a study. TCRdb used MiXCR to reprocess the RT-PCR reads, holding one entry per CDR3 protein. The data contain fewer than 800,000 distinct CDR3 sequences, more than 13% of them singletons. The sequenced sample consisted of memory CD4+ T cells from blood. These receptors all stem from a female donor in good health, serving as a healthy control.

This clonotype was found a few times. This sequence joins TRBV4-3 and TRBJ1-4; the D is unclear. The CDR3 loop spans 13 amino acids. Trimming shortened V by 1 base and J by 8 bases, and 8 bases separated the two germline ends. Germline values: CDR1 LGHNA, CDR2 YSLEER. In nucleotides, the CDR3 is TGCGCCAGCAGCCAAGGTGTGAGAGAAAAACTGTTTTTT. Amino acid sequence: CASSQGVREKLFF.

This clonotype was seen repeatedly, ten times or more. The V and J genes are TRBV6-5 and TRBJ2-5; 16 bases align to TRBD2. The CDR3 contains 16 residues. CDR1 and CDR2 from the germline V gene are MNHEY and SVGAGI. V gave up 5 bases and J gave up 3 bases; unmatched junction bases: 3. The CDR3 DNA follows: TGTGCCAGCAGTCGGGGACTAGCGGGAGGGAAAGAGACCCAGTACTTC. This translates into CASSRGLAGGKETQYF.

At least ten counts were recorded for this clonotype. The CDR3 DNA is TGTGCCAGCAGACAGGGTTTGAACACTGAAGCTTTCTTT. Protein: CASRQGLNTEAFF. The rearrangement links TRBV12-3 or TRBV12-4 to TRBJ1-1; D may be TRBD1 (6 bases). The CDR3 has 13 amino acids. The V gene lost 6 bases and the J gene lost 0 bases, with 8 bases spanning the gap.